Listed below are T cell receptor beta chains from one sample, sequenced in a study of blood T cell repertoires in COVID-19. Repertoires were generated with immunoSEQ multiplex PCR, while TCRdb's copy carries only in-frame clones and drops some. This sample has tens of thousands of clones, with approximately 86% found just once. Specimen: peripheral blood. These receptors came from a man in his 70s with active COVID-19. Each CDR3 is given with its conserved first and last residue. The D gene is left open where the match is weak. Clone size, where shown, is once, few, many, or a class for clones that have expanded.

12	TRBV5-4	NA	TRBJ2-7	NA	TGTGCCAGCAGCTCTGACTACCGGGAGCAGTACTTC	CASSSDYREQYF
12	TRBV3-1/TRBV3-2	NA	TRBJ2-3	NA	TGTGCCAGCAGCCCCAGGGCGGATACGCAGTATTTT	CASSPRADTQYF
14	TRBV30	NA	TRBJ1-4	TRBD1	TGTGCCTGGAGACAGGGGGCCGGGCGCGAAAAACTGTTTTTT	CAWRQGAGREKLFF
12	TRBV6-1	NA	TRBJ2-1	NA	TGTGCCAGCAGTGATTCATACAATGAGCAGTTCTTC	CASSDSYNEQFF
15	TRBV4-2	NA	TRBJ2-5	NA	TGTGCCAGCAGCCAAGACCCCTCAACAGGAGAGACCCAGTACTTC	CASSQDPSTGETQYF
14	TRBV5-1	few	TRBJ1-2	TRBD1	TGCGCCAGCAGCCCAGAGGGGACAGTCTATGGCTACACCTTC	CASSPEGTVYGYTF
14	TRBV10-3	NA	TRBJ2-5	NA	TGTGCCATCGGGACACCAGTGGGCAGGGAGACCCAGTACTTC	CAIGTPVGRETQYF
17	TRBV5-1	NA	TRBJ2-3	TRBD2	TGCGCCAGCAGCTTAAGGAGGACTAGCGGGGCAACAGATACGCAGTATTTT	CASSLRRTSGATDTQYF
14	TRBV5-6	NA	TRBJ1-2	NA	TGTGCCAGCAGCTTGGTGGCCGTTACCTATGGCTACACCTTC	CASSLVAVTYGYTF
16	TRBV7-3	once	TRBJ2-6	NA	TGTGCCAGCAGCTTAAGAGTTGAGACTGGGGCCAACGTCCTGACTTTC	CASSLRVETGANVLTF
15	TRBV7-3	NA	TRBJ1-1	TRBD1	TGTGCCAGCAGCTGGGGACAGGGACCGGGGACTGAAGCTTTCTTT	CASSWGQGPGTEAFF
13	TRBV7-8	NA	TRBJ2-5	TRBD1	TGTGCCAGCAGCTTTGGGACAGGGGAGACCCAGTACTTC	CASSFGTGETQYF
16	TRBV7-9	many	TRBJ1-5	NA	TGTGCCAGCAGCTCCACCAAGAGCGGGTACACTCAGCCCCAGCATTTT	CASSSTKSGYTQPQHF
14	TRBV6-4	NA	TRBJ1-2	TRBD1	TGTGCCAGCAGCCCCCGTACAGGGGGCAGCGGCTACACCTTC	CASSPRTGGSGYTF